These 9 T cell receptor beta chains share one sample of origin, sequenced in a study of blood T cell repertoires in COVID-19. Clones were sequenced by immunoSEQ multiplex PCR, and TCRdb holds only the in-frame ones, with some missing. Among more than 60,000 clones listed, 75% to 95% were seen once. The sample comprised peripheral blood. The receptors originated from a human donor in a cohort sampled during active COVID-19.

V usage is TRBV6-1 and J usage is TRBJ1-1; maybe TRBD1 (6 bases). Germline-derived CDR1 and CDR2 are MNHNS and SASEGT. With 2 bases removed from V and 6 bases from J, the gap between germline ends came to 19 bases. There are 16 residues in the CDR3. The CDR3 region is CASSESGFGQRAEAFF. For the CDR3, the DNA is TGTGCCAGCAGTGAATCGGGATTCGGACAGAGGGCTGAAGCTTTCTTT.

The chain uses TRBV12-3 or TRBV12-4 and TRBJ1-1, with 7 bases identical to TRBD1. The CDR3 is made up of 13 amino acids. The J segment lost 7 bases and the V segment lost 4 bases, leaving 6 bases of the junction unmatched. This CDR3 reads CASSSTDRLEAFF. The CDR3 DNA reads TGTGCCAGCAGTTCCACGGACAGGCTTGAAGCTTTCTTT.

The chain recombines TRBV20-1 with TRBJ1-1; 7 bases agree with TRBD1. The germline V gene has CDR1 DFQATT and CDR2 SNEGSKA (reference sequence). The CDR3 runs to 11 residues. V was clipped by 4 bases and J by 5 bases; unmatched bases: 1. CDR3: CSAIQGTEAFF. CDR3 nucleotide sequence: TGCAGTGCTATACAGGGGACTGAAGCTTTCTTT.

In DNA, the CDR3 is TGTGCCTGGAGTGAAGAGGGGGGGCGCGAGACCCAGTACTTC. Protein product: CAWSEEGGRETQYF. The chain recombines TRBV30 with TRBJ2-5, with a tentative D call TRBD2 (7 bases). Looked up from germline, CDR1 is GTSNPN and CDR2 is SVGIG (reference sequence). V lost 1 base and J lost 5, with 14 bases in between. CDR3 length: 14 residues. Full variable domain (outside the CDR3, taken from reference TRBV30 and TRBJ2-5): SQTIHQWPATLVQPVGSPLSLECTVEGTSNPNLYWYRQAAGRGLQLLFYSVGIGQISSEVPQNLSASRPQDRQFILSSKKLLLSDSGFYLCAWSEEGGRETQYFGPGTRLLVL.

This chain connects TRBV19 to TRBJ2-7; possible D gene TRBD2, 6 bases. Germline loops: CDR1 LNHDA, CDR2 SQIVND (reference sequence). V was trimmed by 4 bases and J by 3 bases, leaving 10 bases between them. This CDR3 contains 13 residues. The CDR3 sequence: CASSTQAGYEQYF. CDR3 sequence (DNA): TGTGCCAGTAGTACACAAGCGGGCTACGAGCAGTACTTC.

The chain recombines TRBV4-2 with TRBJ1-4; D remains ambiguous. The CDR3 contains 16 residues. Germline V gene lookup returns CDR1 LGHNA and CDR2 YNFKEQ. Trimming took 1 base from V and 8 from J, leaving 17 bases between them. In DNA, the CDR3 is TGTGCCAGCAGCCAAGGTCTCGGGTCAAATCGGGAAAAACTGTTTTTT. The encoded protein is CASSQGLGSNREKLFF.

V gene TRBV5-6 combines with J gene TRBJ1-2; D is possibly TRBD1 (5 bases). CDR1 is SGHDT and CDR2 is YYEEEE in the germline V gene. The V gene lost 0 bases and the J gene lost 7 bases, with 16 bases spanning the gap. The CDR3 is 15 amino acids. In DNA form, the CDR3 reads TGTGCCAGCAGCTTGGATGTCGGGGGTCGGAGTGGCTACACCTTC. It specifies CASSLDVGGRSGYTF.

The chain is built from TRBV15 and TRBJ2-2; a weak D match, TRBD1 (5 bases). The CDR3 contains 15 residues. In germline, CDR1 is LNHNV, CDR2 YYDKDF (reference sequence). Trimming removed 5 bases at V and 8 bases at J, with 18 bases between. Here the CDR3 reads CATSHPARVSGELFF. The CDR3 DNA reads as TGTGCCACCAGCCACCCGGCCAGGGTATCAGGGGAGCTGTTTTTT.

A note on this clone: Other DNA sequences within the sample encode an identical CDR3. The rearrangement links TRBV7-9 to TRBJ1-2, with 7 positions matching TRBD1. J was trimmed by 7 bases and V by 1 base; bases with no gene match: 6. The CDR3 consists of 14 residues. Germline CDR1 SEHNR, CDR2 FQNEAQ (reference sequence). CDR3 sequence: CASSLEKGAGGYTF. In DNA form, the CDR3 reads TGTGCCAGCAGCTTAGAGAAGGGGGCGGGTGGCTACACCTTC.